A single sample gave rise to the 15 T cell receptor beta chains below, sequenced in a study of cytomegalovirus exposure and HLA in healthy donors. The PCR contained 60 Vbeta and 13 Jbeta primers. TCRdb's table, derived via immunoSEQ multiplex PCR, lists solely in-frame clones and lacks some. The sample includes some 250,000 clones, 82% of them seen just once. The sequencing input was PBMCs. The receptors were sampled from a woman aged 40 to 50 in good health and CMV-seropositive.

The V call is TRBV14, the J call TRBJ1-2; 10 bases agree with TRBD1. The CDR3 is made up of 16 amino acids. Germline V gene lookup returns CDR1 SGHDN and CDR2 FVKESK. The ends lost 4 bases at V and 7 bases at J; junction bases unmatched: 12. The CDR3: CASSPTKTGGGSGYTF. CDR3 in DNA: TGTGCCAGCAGCCCCACAAAGACAGGGGGCGGGAGTGGCTACACCTTC.

The DNA of the CDR3 is TGTGCCAGCAGCCCGCGTCCCGGGACAGGGTTAAAGCAGCCCCAGCATTTT. Its translation: CASSPRPGTGLKQPQHF. This chain joins TRBV4-2 and TRBJ1-5, with TRBD1 identical over 9 bases. V lost 4 bases and J lost 7; bases outside the gene matches: 14. The CDR3 is 17 residues long. Per germline, CDR1 LGHNA and CDR2 YNFKEQ.

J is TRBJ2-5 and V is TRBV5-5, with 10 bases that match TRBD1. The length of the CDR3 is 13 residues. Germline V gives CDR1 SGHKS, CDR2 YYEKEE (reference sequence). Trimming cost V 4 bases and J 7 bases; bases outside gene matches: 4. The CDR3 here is CASSPTGGGTQYF. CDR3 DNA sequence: TGTGCCAGCAGCCCGACAGGGGGCGGGACCCAGTACTTC.

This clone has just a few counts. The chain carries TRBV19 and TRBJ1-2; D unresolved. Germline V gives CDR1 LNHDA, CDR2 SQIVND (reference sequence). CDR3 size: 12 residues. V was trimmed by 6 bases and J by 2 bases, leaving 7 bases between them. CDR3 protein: CASSFLNYGYTF. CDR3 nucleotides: TGTGCCAGTAGCTTTCTAAACTATGGCTACACCTTC.

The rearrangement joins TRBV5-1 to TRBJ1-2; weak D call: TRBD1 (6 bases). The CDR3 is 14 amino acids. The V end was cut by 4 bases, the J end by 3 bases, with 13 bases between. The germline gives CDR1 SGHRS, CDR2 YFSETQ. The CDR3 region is CASSQQGEHYGYTF. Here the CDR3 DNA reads TGCGCCAGCAGCCAACAGGGAGAGCACTATGGCTACACCTTC.

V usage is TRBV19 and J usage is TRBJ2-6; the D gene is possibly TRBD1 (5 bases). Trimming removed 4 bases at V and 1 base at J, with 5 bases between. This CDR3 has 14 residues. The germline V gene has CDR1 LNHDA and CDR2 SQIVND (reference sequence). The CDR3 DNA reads TGTGCCAGTAGTAAGGGGTCTGGGGCCAACGTCCTGACTTTC. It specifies CASSKGSGANVLTF.

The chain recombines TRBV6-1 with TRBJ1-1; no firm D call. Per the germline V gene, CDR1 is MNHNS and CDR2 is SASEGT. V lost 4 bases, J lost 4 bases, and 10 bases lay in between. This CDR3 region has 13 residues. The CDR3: CASSGQSVTEAFF. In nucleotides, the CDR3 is TGTGCCAGCAGTGGTCAATCGGTCACTGAAGCTTTCTTT.

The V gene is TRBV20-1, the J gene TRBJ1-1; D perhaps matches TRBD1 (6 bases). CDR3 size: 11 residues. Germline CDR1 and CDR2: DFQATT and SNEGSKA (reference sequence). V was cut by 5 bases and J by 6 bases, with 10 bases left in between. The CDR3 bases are TGCAGTGCTGCACAGGGATCTGAAGCTTTCTTT. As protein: CSAAQGSEAFF.

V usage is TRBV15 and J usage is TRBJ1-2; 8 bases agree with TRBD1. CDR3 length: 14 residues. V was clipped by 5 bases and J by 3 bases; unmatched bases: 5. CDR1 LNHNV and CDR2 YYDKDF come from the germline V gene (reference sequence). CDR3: CATSRAGGDYGYTF. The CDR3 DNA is TGTGCCACCAGCCGGGCAGGGGGCGACTATGGCTACACCTTC. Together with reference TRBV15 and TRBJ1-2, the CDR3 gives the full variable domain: DAMVIQNPRYQVTQFGKPVTLSCSQTLNHNVMYWYQQKSSQAPKLLFHYYDKDFNNEADTPDNFQSRRPNTSFCFLDIRSPGLGDTAMYLCATSRAGGDYGYTFGSGTRLTVV.

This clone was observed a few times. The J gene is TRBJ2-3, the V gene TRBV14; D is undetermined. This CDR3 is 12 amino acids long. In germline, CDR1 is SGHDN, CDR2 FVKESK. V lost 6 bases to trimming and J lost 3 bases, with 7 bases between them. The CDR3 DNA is TGTGCCAGCAGTCCCTCGACAGATACGCAGTATTTT. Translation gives CASSPSTDTQYF.

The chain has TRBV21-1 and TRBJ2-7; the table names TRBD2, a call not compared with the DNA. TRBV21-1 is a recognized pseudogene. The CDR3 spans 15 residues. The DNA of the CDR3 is TGTGCCAGCCACCCGAGACCAGACTCTTGCCACGAGCAGTACTTC. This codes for CASHPRPDSCHEQYF.

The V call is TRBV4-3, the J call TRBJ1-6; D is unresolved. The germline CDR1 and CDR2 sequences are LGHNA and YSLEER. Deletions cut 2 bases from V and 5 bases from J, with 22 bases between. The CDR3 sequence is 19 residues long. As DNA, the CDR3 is TGCGCCAGCAGCCAAAATTCTGGGCTTCTCCTACCCAATAATTCACCCCTCCACTTT. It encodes CASSQNSGLLLPNNSPLHF.

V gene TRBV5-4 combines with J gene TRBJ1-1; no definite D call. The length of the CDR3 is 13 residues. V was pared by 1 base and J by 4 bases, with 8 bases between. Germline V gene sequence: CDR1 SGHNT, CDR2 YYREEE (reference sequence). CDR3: CASSLYEGTEAFF. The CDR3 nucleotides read TGTGCCAGCAGCTTGTACGAGGGCACTGAAGCTTTCTTT.

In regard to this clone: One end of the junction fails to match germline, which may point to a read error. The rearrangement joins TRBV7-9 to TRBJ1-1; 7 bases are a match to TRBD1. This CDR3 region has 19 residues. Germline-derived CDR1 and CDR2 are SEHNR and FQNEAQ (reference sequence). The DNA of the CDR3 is TGTTCCAGCAGCTTAACCCTCTTCTTGAACAGGGGAGCGAACACTGAAGCTTTCTTT. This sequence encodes CSSSLTLFLNRGANTEAFF.

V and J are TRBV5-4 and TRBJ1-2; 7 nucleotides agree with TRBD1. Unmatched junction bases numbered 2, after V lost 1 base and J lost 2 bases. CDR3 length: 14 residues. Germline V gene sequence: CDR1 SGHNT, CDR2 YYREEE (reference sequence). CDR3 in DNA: TGTGCCAGCAGCTTGCCGGGACAGAACTATGGCTACACCTTC. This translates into CASSLPGQNYGYTF.